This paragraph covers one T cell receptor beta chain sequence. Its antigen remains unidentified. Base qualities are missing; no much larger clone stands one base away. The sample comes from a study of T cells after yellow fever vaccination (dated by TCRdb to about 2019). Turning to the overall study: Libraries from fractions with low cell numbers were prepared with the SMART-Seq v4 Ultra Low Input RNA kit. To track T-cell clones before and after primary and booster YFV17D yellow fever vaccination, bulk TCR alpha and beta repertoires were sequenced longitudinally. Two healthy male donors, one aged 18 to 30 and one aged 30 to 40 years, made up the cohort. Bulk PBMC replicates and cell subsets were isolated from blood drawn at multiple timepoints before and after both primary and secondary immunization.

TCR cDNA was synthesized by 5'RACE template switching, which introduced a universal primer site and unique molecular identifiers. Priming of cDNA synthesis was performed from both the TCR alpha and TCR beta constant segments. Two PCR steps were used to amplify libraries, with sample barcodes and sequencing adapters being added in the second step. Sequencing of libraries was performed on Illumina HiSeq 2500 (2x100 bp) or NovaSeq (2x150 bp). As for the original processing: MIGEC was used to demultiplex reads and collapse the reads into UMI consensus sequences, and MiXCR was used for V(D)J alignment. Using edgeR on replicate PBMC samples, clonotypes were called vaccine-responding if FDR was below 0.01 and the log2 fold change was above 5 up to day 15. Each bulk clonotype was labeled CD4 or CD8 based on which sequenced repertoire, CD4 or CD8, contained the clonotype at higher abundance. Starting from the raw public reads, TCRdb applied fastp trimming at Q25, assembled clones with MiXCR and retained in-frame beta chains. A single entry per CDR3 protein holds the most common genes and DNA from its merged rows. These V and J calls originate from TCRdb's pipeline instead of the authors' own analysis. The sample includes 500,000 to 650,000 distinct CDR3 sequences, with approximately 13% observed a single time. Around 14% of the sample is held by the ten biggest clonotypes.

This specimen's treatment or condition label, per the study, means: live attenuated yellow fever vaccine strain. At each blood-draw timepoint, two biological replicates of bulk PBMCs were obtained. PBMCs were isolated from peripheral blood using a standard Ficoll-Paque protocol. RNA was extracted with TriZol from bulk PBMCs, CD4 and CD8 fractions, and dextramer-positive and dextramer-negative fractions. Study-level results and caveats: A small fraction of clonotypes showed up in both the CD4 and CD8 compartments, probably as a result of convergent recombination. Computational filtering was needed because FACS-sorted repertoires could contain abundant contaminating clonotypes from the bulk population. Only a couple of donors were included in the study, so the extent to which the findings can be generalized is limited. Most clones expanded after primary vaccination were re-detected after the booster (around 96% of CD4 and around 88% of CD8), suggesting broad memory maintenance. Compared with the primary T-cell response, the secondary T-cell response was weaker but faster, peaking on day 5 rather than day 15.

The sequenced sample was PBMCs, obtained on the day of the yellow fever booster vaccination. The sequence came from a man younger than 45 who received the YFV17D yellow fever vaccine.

The DNA reads as follows: TGTGCCAGCAGCCCTAGGGGCGATTACGAGCAGTACTTC. It translates to CASSPRGDYEQYF. The sequence is built from TRBV7-9 and TRBJ2-7; tentative D gene TRBD1, with 5 bases matching. The germline V gene encodes CDR1 SEHNR and CDR2 FQNEAQ (reference sequence). Relative to germline, V is 5 bases shorter and J is 4 bases shorter, with 12 bases between their ends. The CDR3 holds 13 amino acids from the cysteine to the phenylalanine. Solely the CDR3 DNA is kept, with 39 bases framed from the first base.